One TCR beta chain is described in this entry. The antigen remains unidentified. Every subset had its genomic DNA shared out evenly among several immunoSEQ plates. Method: immunoSEQ multiplex PCR; TCRdb's copy keeps in-frame clones and lacks some. In the table there are roughly 2.1 million clones, around 93% of which are singletons. CD8 cells regarded as naive lacked CD45RO, were positively chosen for CCR7, and omitted terminally differentiated effector memory CD45RA+ cells. The data are from a study of shared clonotypes between healthy human individuals. Study-level background: A couple of women and a few men aged 18 to 49 served as donors. CD8 memory received one plate per donor, CD8 naive two, CD4 memory three and CD4 naive three.

Between the trimmed V and J ends, which lost 3 bases and 1 base, there was a span of 10 bases. The CDR3 length is 15 residues. Germline V gives CDR1 SNHLY, CDR2 FYNNEI. Study-level points and caveats: For sorted subsets, rarefaction showed incomplete sequencing despite large depth.

The receptor was derived from a man younger than 35 in good health. Some clones in this sample may be carry-over from other donors' samples. V is TRBV2 and J is TRBJ2-1, with D possibly matching TRBD2 (6 bases). The sequencing input was naive CD8+ T cells from PBMCs. This chain's CDR3 is CASSDRLASYNEQFF. CDR3 in DNA: TGTGCCAGCAGTGATCGGCTAGCGTCCTACAATGAGCAGTTCTTC.